These 16 T cell receptor beta chains were all obtained from the same sample, sequenced in a study of T cells in Graves' hyperthyroidism and ophthalmopathy. Template material for amplifying TCR beta CDR3 regions consisted of RNA transcripts. The study used the HTBI primer set for a first-round RT-PCR of the TCR CDR3. TCRdb recomputed calls from the multiplex PCR reads with MiXCR, one row per CDR3 protein. This table has 500,000 to 800,000 distinct CDR3 sequences, around 15% appearing once. Source material: blood. These receptors were obtained from a woman aged 45-65 years with Graves' ophthalmopathy.

In its sample, this clonotype was seen many times. The chain couples TRBV28 to TRBJ1-5; D unresolved. The CDR3 has 14 amino acids. V lost 7 bases to trimming and J lost 4 bases, with 14 bases between them. The germline CDR1 and CDR2 sequences are MDHEN and SYDVKM. The CDR3 is CASTYLAQNQPQHF. The CDR3 coding sequence is TGTGCCAGCACCTACCTGGCGCAAAATCAGCCCCAGCATTTT.

This clonotype was counted between two and nine times. V gene TRBV5-1 combines with J gene TRBJ2-2; 8 bases are shared with TRBD1. V dropped 4 bases and J dropped 3; count of bases not matched to a gene: 5. Germline CDR1 and CDR2: SGHRS and YFSETQ. CDR3 size: 15 residues. The CDR3 DNA reads as TGCGCCAGCAGCAGACAGGGGCCCGACACCGGGGAGCTGTTTTTT. Translating it yields CASSRQGPDTGELFF.

There are a few counts of this clonotype. The chain combines TRBV2 with TRBJ2-3; 10 nucleotides match TRBD2. Germline lookup yields CDR1 SNHLY and CDR2 FYNNEI. With V trimmed by 8 bases and J by 0 bases, 2 bases remained unmatched. This CDR3 contains 14 residues. CDR3 sequence: CASLAGESTDTQYF. CDR3 coding DNA: TGTGCCAGCCTAGCGGGGGAAAGCACAGATACGCAGTATTTT.

A single count supports this clonotype. The chain recombines TRBV29-1 with TRBJ2-7; D is possibly TRBD2 (6 bases). This CDR3 is 11 amino acids long. Germline CDR1 reads SQVTM; CDR2 reads ANQGSEA. V lost 4 bases and J 4 bases, leaving 8 bases between the germline ends. The CDR3 protein is CSVASVYEQYF. In nucleotides, the CDR3 is TGCAGCGTTGCTAGCGTTTACGAGCAGTACTTC.

The sample holds many counts of this clonotype. The rearrangement uses TRBV28 and TRBJ2-5, with D uncertain. The V gene lost 3 bases and the J gene lost 5 bases, with 13 bases spanning the gap. The CDR3 is 14 amino acids. Germline V CDR1 and CDR2: MDHEN, SYDVKM. CDR3 amino acids: CASSFLTGRETQYF. In DNA form, the CDR3 reads TGTGCCAGCAGTTTCTTGACCGGGCGCGAGACCCAGTACTTC.

J is TRBJ2-7 and V is TRBV20-1; TRBD2 agrees at 7 bases. Germline trimming cut 7 bases from V and 2 bases from J; bases unmatched to any gene: 5. The CDR3 loop spans 12 amino acids. Germline loops: CDR1 DFQATT, CDR2 SNEGSKA (reference sequence). CDR3 bases: TGCAGTGGGGAGCGGGAAACCTACGAGCAGTACTTC. It codes for CSGERETYEQYF.

This chain links TRBV4-1 with TRBJ2-7, with TRBD1 as a possible D gene (6 bases). V lost 1 base and J lost 2, with 12 bases in between. The CDR3 sequence is 15 residues long. Germline CDR1 reads MGHRA; CDR2 reads YSYEKL. The CDR3 nucleotides are TGCGCCAGCAGCCAAGGACCGGGACACACCTACGAGCAGTACTTC. Protein: CASSQGPGHTYEQYF.

The CDR3 spells CASSQGVKGEYGYTF. CDR3 bases: TGTGCCAGCAGCCAAGGCGTGAAAGGGGAATATGGCTACACCTTC. V is TRBV4-2 and J is TRBJ1-2, with D possibly being TRBD1 (5 bases). Germline V gives CDR1 LGHNA, CDR2 YNFKEQ. The V gene lost 1 base and the J gene lost 5 bases, with 14 bases spanning the gap. CDR3 length: 15 amino acids.

This chain uses TRBV27 with TRBJ2-7, with TRBD2 matching 7 bases. There are 13 residues in the CDR3. With V trimmed by 6 bases and J by 0 bases, 2 bases remained unmatched. From germline, CDR1 is MNHEY and CDR2 SMNVEV (reference sequence). The chain's CDR3 is CASRRTSSYEQYF. CDR3 nucleotides: TGTGCCAGCAGACGGACTAGCTCCTACGAGCAGTACTTC.

This clonotype has ten or more counts. CDR3 nucleotides: TGTGCCAGCAACCAAGTCGGGGGCCTGTACGAGCAGTACTTC. It encodes CASNQVGGLYEQYF. The chain carries TRBV12-3 or TRBV12-4 and TRBJ2-7; D might be TRBD1 or TRBD2, each matching 6 bases. This CDR3 region has 14 residues. The V gene lost 7 bases and the J gene lost 4 bases, with 17 bases spanning the gap.

This clonotype was seen at least ten times. This sequence joins TRBV7-2 and TRBJ2-7; TRBD2 matches 8 bases. This CDR3 contains 13 residues. V lost 5 bases to trimming and J lost 3 bases; unmatched junction nucleotides: 3. Germline-derived CDR1 and CDR2 are SGHTA and FQGNSA. The CDR3 loop is CASSLRGVYEQYF. DNA of the CDR3: TGTGCCAGCAGCCTGCGGGGGGTCTACGAGCAGTACTTC.

The chain combines TRBV7-6 with TRBJ2-2; D might be TRBD2 (6 bases). Germline CDR1 is SGHVS and CDR2 is FNYEAQ. The CDR3 contains 18 residues. Trimming left V 1 base short and J 4 bases short, with 19 bases between. Here the CDR3 DNA reads TGTGCCAGCAGCTTAGAGAGGGACTCCCCTAGAGCCACCGGGGAGCTGTTTTTT. Amino acid sequence: CASSLERDSPRATGELFF.

Comment on this clonotype: This may arise from a read error, as a much more abundant clone is one base away. The J gene is TRBJ2-1, the V gene TRBV5-1; TRBD1 aligns across 11 bases. Germline CDR1 and CDR2: SGHRS and YFSETQ. This CDR3 is built from 20 residues. J gave up 1 base and V 7 bases, and 19 bases lay outside the gene matches. The CDR3: CASGGRGQGGRRRSYNEQFF. The CDR3 bases are TGCGCCAGCGGCGGCCGGGGACAGGGGGGGCGGAGGAGATCCTACAATGAGCAGTTCTTC.

This clonotype showed up many times. The chain couples TRBV7-6 to TRBJ2-7; 16 bases map to TRBD2. Trimming cost V 4 bases and J 6 bases; bases outside gene matches: 9. Per the germline V gene, CDR1 is SGHVS and CDR2 is FNYEAQ. The CDR3 has 17 amino acids. The CDR3 loop is CASSSGTSGRADSEQYF. The CDR3 DNA is TGTGCCAGCAGCTCTGGGACTAGCGGGAGGGCCGACTCCGAGCAGTACTTC.

V usage is TRBV7-2 and J usage is TRBJ1-6, with 7 positions matching TRBD1. CDR1 and CDR2 (germline): SGHTA, FQGNSA. This CDR3 contains 16 residues. With V trimmed by 3 bases and J by 7 bases, 9 bases remained unmatched. The CDR3 loop is CASSFSSGQTNSPLHF. CDR3 DNA: TGTGCCAGCAGCTTCTCTTCGGGACAGACAAATTCACCCCTCCACTTT. The whole variable domain, remainder taken from reference TRBV7-2 and TRBJ1-6, is GAGVSQSPSNKVTEKGKDVELRCDPISGHTALYWYRQSLGQGLEFLIYFQGNSAPDKSGLPSDRFSAERTGGSVSTLTIQRTQQEDSAVYLCASSFSSGQTNSPLHFGNGTRLTVT.

This clonotype was counted ten times or more. V and J are TRBV7-2 and TRBJ1-6; D remains unclear. Germline V gene sequence: CDR1 SGHTA, CDR2 FQGNSA. The V end lost 2 bases, the J end lost 9 bases, and 11 bases lay between the germline ends. This CDR3 spans 14 amino acids. Here the CDR3 reads CASSLPRSGSPLHF. Written as DNA, the CDR3 is TGTGCCAGCAGCTTACCCAGGTCTGGTTCACCCCTCCACTTT.